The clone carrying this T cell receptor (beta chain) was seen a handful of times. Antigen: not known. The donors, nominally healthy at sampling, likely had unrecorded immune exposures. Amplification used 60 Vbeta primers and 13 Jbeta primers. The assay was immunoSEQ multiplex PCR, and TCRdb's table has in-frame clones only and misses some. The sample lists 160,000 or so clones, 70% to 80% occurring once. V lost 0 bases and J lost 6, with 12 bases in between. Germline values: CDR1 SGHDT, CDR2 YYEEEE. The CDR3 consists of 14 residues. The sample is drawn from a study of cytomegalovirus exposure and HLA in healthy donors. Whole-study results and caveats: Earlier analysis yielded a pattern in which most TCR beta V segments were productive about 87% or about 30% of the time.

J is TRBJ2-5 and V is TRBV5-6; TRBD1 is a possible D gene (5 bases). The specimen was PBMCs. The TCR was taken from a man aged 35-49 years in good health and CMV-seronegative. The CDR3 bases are TGTGCCAGCAGCTTGGCCGCAGGGAAAAAGACCCAGTACTTC. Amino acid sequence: CASSLAAGKKTQYF. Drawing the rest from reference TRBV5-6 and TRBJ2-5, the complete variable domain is DAGVTQSPTHLIKTRGQQVTLRCSPKSGHDTVSWYQQALGQGPQFIFQYYEEEERQRGNFPDRFSGHQFPNYSSELNVNALLLGDSALYLCASSLAAGKKTQYFGPGTRLLVL.